One and the same sample provided the 9 T cell receptor beta chains below, sequenced in a study of T cells in Graves' hyperthyroidism and ophthalmopathy. Amplified TCR beta CDR3 regions derived from RNA transcripts. RT-PCR in the first round (using the HTBI primer set) targeted the TCR CDR3. Via MiXCR, TCRdb re-called the multiplex PCR reads, giving one row per CDR3 protein. Of fewer than 500,000 distinct CDR3 sequences in the sample, roughly 14% were seen once. The sequenced material came from blood. The receptors derive from a young man with Graves' ophthalmopathy.

The V call is TRBV7-2, the J call TRBJ2-7; D perhaps matches TRBD1 (6 bases). CDR1 and CDR2 (germline): SGHTA, FQGNSA. The V end lost 5 bases, the J end lost 3 bases, and 17 bases lay between the germline ends. The CDR3 length is 15 residues. This CDR3 is CASSPRGGTLYEQYF. In nucleotides, the CDR3 is TGTGCCAGCAGCCCTAGAGGGGGAACACTCTACGAGCAGTACTTC.

The table lists this clonotype with many counts. The V call is TRBV12-3 or TRBV12-4, the J call TRBJ1-2, with D tentatively TRBD1 (6 bases). The V gene lost 5 bases and the J gene lost 8 bases, with 18 bases spanning the gap. This CDR3 is 14 amino acids long. The CDR3 sequence is CASSLVTGPGGYTF. The CDR3 DNA is TGTGCCAGCAGTCTGGTGACAGGTCCAGGCGGCTACACCTTC.

The chain uses TRBV27 and TRBJ1-3; D unresolved. Germline CDR1 MNHEY, CDR2 SMNVEV (reference sequence). Trimming shortened V by 3 bases and J by 0 bases, and 6 bases separated the two germline ends. The CDR3 extends over 14 amino acids. CDR3 in DNA: TGTGCCAGCAGTTTTAAAAGCTCTGGAAACACCATATATTTT. Its translation is CASSFKSSGNTIYF.

This clonotype was counted a few times. This could be a read error, since a much larger clone is one nucleotide away. The rearrangement joins TRBV7-8 to TRBJ1-1; TRBD1 is a possible D gene (5 bases). The CDR3 contains 14 residues. From germline, CDR1 is SGHVS and CDR2 FQNEAQ. The chain's CDR3 is CASSPGTADTEALF. The DNA of the CDR3 is TGTGCCAGCAGCCCAGGGACGGCAGACACTGAAGCTCTCTTT.

At least ten counts were recorded for this clonotype. The rearrangement links TRBV12-3 or TRBV12-4 to TRBJ2-7, with TRBD2 identical over 13 bases. Trimming removed 6 bases from V and 6 bases from J; junction bases left unmatched: 8. The CDR3 is 15 residues long. CDR3 region: CASSRTSGGASEQYF. The DNA of the CDR3 is TGTGCCAGCAGCCGAACTAGCGGGGGGGCCTCCGAGCAGTACTTC.

V gene TRBV7-9 combines with J gene TRBJ2-3, with D tentatively TRBD1 or TRBD2 (7 bases each). The V gene lost 6 bases and the J gene lost 3 bases, with 19 bases spanning the gap. The CDR3 is made up of 16 amino acids. The germline V gene encodes CDR1 SEHNR and CDR2 FQNEAQ (reference sequence). The CDR3 protein is CASREGEGAVTDTQYF. CDR3 sequence (DNA): TGTGCCAGCAGGGAGGGGGAGGGGGCGGTGACAGATACGCAGTATTTT.

V gene TRBV4-1 combines with J gene TRBJ2-3; 8 bases align to TRBD1. The germline V gene encodes CDR1 MGHRA and CDR2 YSYEKL. Trimming cost V 1 base and J 3 bases; bases outside gene matches: 6. CDR3 size: 16 residues. CDR3 sequence reads: CASSQVETGVTDTQYF. Here the CDR3 DNA reads TGCGCCAGCAGCCAAGTAGAGACAGGGGTAACAGATACGCAGTATTTT.

The sample holds many counts of this clonotype. The gene calls are TRBV27 and TRBJ2-3, with D possibly matching TRBD1 (6 bases). The germline V gene has CDR1 MNHEY and CDR2 SMNVEV (reference sequence). V was trimmed by 4 bases and J by 0 bases, leaving 14 bases between them. The CDR3 extends over 16 amino acids. DNA of the CDR3: TGTGCCAGCAGTTCACCCTGGGACATTAGCACAGATACGCAGTATTTT. This gives the protein CASSSPWDISTDTQYF.

This clonotype was recorded at least ten times. CDR3 in DNA: TGTGCCAGCAGCTCCCGACAGACAGATACGCAGTATTTT. It encodes CASSSRQTDTQYF. The rearrangement joins TRBV7-2 to TRBJ2-3, with a tentative D call TRBD1 (5 bases). The CDR3 loop spans 13 amino acids. Germline CDR1 SGHTA, CDR2 FQGNSA. Trimming stripped 4 bases from V and 3 bases from J, with 8 bases between.